The source of this TCR beta chain is a study of cytomegalovirus exposure and HLA in healthy donors. The wider study: Genetic ancestry analysis placed about 84% of the 350 to 500 donors that were genotyped in the Caucasian-associated cluster.

Concerning this clone itself: Its antigen is unknown.

Vbeta (60) and Jbeta (13) primers were used in the PCR. Sequencing was performed with immunoSEQ multiplex PCR; in TCRdb, only in-frame clones are kept and a portion is missing. The table has 97,000 or so clones, approximately 87% seen once. Germline V gene data show CDR1 as SEHNR and CDR2 as FQNEAQ (reference sequence). The CDR3 contains 15 residues. V gave up 10 bases and J gave up 1 base, with 19 bases separating them. Study conclusions and caveats: In a later analysis, V- and J-gene trimming of beta chains associated with a DCLRE1C missense variant, replicated independently. The investigators catalogued 164 TCR beta chains as cytomegalovirus-associated.

The origin of this receptor is a man aged 35 to 55 in good health and CMV-seronegative. This rearrangement joins TRBV7-9 to TRBJ1-1; D is ambiguous. Specimen: PBMCs. The CDR3 DNA is TGTGCCATTTCGAGCGGGTCCTCAAAGAACACTGAAGCTTTCTTT. Its translation is CAISSGSSKNTEAFF.